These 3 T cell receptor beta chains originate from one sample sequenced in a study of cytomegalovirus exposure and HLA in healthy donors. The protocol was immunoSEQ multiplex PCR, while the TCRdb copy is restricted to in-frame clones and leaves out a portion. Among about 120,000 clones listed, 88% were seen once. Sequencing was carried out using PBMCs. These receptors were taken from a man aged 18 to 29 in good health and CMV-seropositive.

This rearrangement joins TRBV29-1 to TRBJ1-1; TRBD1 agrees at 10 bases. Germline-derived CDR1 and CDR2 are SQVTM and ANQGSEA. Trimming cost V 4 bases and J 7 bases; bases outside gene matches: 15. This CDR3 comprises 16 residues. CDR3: CSVGGHPGTGDGEAFF. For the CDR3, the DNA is TGCAGCGTTGGAGGCCACCCCGGGACAGGGGACGGTGAAGCTTTCTTT.

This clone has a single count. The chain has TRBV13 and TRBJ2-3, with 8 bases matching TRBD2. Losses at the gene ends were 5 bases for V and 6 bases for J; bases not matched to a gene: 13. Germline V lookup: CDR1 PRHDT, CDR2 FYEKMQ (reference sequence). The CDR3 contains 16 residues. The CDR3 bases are TGTGCCAGCAGCCCCCGGGAGCGGGGGCGAGGGGATACGCAGTATTTT. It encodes CASSPRERGRGDTQYF. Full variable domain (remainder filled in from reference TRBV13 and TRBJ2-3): AAGVIQSPRHLIKEKRETATLKCYPIPRHDTVYWYQQGPGQDPQFLISFYEKMQSDKGSIPDRFSAQQFSDYHSELNMSSLELGDSALYFCASSPRERGRGDTQYFGPGTRLTVL.

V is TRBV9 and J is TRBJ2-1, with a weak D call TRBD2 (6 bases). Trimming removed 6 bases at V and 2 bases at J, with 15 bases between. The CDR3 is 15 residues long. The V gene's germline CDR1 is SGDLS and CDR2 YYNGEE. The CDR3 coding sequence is TGTGCCAGCACCCCCCCCCGGGGGACCTACAATGAGCAGTTCTTC. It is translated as CASTPPRGTYNEQFF.